Below are 24 T cell receptor beta chains sequenced from a single sample in a study of shared clonotypes between healthy human individuals. Terminally differentiated effector memory CD45RA+ cells were excluded by CCR7 positive selection of CD45RO-negative cells. Some clones are missing from TCRdb's copy, which holds only in-frame ones; the method was immunoSEQ multiplex PCR. The table records hundreds of thousands of clones, 85% to 95% of them present only once. Sequences were obtained from naive CD8+ T cells sorted from blood. The receptor source for this set is a woman in her 30s in good health.

This sequence joins TRBV5-6 and TRBJ2-1; D gene uncertain. The CDR3 consists of 16 residues. V gave up 0 bases and J gave up 0 bases, with 10 bases separating them. Germline CDR1 and CDR2: SGHDT and YYEEEE. CDR3 residues: CASSLARRVSYNEQFF. The CDR3, as DNA: TGTGCCAGCAGCTTGGCGAGACGAGTCTCCTACAATGAGCAGTTCTTC.

On this clone: Other DNA sequences in the sample encode the same CDR3. The chain uses TRBV6-5 and TRBJ1-4; D is perhaps TRBD1 (5 bases). The CDR3 contains 14 residues. Germline CDR1 is MNHEY and CDR2 is SVGAGI. Between the trimmed V and J ends, which lost 2 bases and 8 bases, there was a span of 12 bases. The CDR3 DNA sequence: TGTGCCAGCAGTTACGGGCAGGGAGGGGAAAAACTGTTTTTT. Translating gives CASSYGQGGEKLFF.

The rearrangement joins TRBV7-9 to TRBJ2-7; 11 bases match TRBD1. In germline, CDR1 is SEHNR, CDR2 FQNEAQ (reference sequence). The CDR3 totals 13 residues. J gave up 5 bases and V 8 bases, and 5 bases lay outside the gene matches. The CDR3 reads CASSGQGVNEQYF. Written as DNA, the CDR3 is TGTGCCAGCTCGGGACAGGGGGTAAACGAGCAGTACTTC.

V usage is TRBV6-5 and J usage is TRBJ2-7, with D perhaps matching TRBD1 or TRBD2 (5 bases each). The CDR3 totals 16 residues. The germline gives CDR1 MNHEY, CDR2 SVGAGI. The V gene lost 2 bases and the J gene lost 4 bases, with 18 bases spanning the gap. The CDR3 region has the DNA TGTGCCAGCAGTTACAGTGCAGGGACCAGACTTTACGAGCAGTACTTC. It translates to CASSYSAGTRLYEQYF.

CDR3 sequence: CASSATESYEQYF. CDR3 DNA sequence: TGTGCCAGCAGCGCGACCGAGTCCTACGAGCAGTACTTC. The chain uses TRBV7-6 and TRBJ2-7, with unresolved D. Germline V gives CDR1 SGHVS, CDR2 FNYEAQ. Trimming removed 5 bases from V and 1 base from J, with 9 bases in between. The CDR3 length is 13 residues. The entire variable domain, with the rest obtained from reference TRBV7-6 and TRBJ2-7, is as follows: GAGVSQSPRYKVTKRGQDVALRCDPISGHVSLYWYRQALGQGPEFLTYFNYEAQQDKSGLPNDRFSAERPEGSISTLTIQRTEQRDSAMYRCASSATESYEQYFGPGTRLTVT.

Only one count was recorded for this clone. The V and J genes are TRBV12-5 and TRBJ2-1; weak D call: TRBD1 (5 bases). Germline CDR1 is LGHNT and CDR2 is FRNRAP. The ends were cut back, 3 bases at V and 5 bases at J, with 8 bases in the middle. The CDR3 totals 13 residues. The CDR3 protein is CASGFGRDNEQFF. In DNA, the CDR3 is TGTGCTAGTGGTTTTGGCAGGGACAATGAGCAGTTCTTC.

This chain uses TRBV28 with TRBJ1-5; possible D gene TRBD1, 5 bases. CDR3 length: 15 amino acids. Trimming removed 6 bases from V and 0 bases from J, with 12 bases in between. The germline V gene encodes CDR1 MDHEN and CDR2 SYDVKM. DNA for the CDR3: TGTGCCAGCAGCCCGACAGAGAATAGCAATCAGCCCCAGCATTTT. Translated, it gives CASSPTENSNQPQHF.

The rearrangement links TRBV13 to TRBJ2-3; a weak D match, TRBD1 (6 bases). The CDR3 contains 19 residues. CDR1 and CDR2 (germline): PRHDT, FYEKMQ (reference sequence). Trimming pared 4 bases from V and 2 bases from J, leaving 25 bases between. The DNA of the CDR3 is TGTGCCAGCAGCTCGTCCTATAAAGACAGGATCCGTGACACAGATACGCAGTATTTT. As protein: CASSSSYKDRIRDTDTQYF. Based on the CDR3 plus reference TRBV13 and TRBJ2-3, the full variable domain is AAGVIQSPRHLIKEKRETATLKCYPIPRHDTVYWYQQGPGQDPQFLISFYEKMQSDKGSIPDRFSAQQFSDYHSELNMSSLELGDSALYFCASSSSYKDRIRDTDTQYFGPGTRLTVL.

The gene calls are TRBV28 and TRBJ1-4; a possible D gene is TRBD1 (6 bases). Germline V gene sequence: CDR1 MDHEN, CDR2 SYDVKM. The CDR3 is 16 residues long. The V and J ends lost 6 bases and 0 bases respectively, with 14 bases between them. The CDR3 loop is CASSPSQGPTNEKLFF. In DNA, the CDR3 is TGTGCCAGCAGCCCATCACAGGGTCCAACTAATGAAAAACTGTTTTTT.

The chain uses TRBV28 and TRBJ2-1; 13 bases align to TRBD2. The CDR3 loop spans 15 amino acids. V gave up 5 bases and J gave up 9 bases; unmatched junction bases: 7. CDR1 is MDHEN, CDR2 SYDVKM, per germline. Written as DNA, the CDR3 is TGTGCCAGCAGTCCCGGGACTAGCGGGATGGGTGAGCAGTTCTTC. This translates into CASSPGTSGMGEQFF. The full variable domain, its missing parts supplied by reference TRBV28 and TRBJ2-1, is DVKVTQSSRYLVKRTGEKVFLECVQDMDHENMFWYRQDPGLGLRLIYFSYDVKMKEKGDIPEGYSVSREKKERFSLILESASTNQTSMYLCASSPGTSGMGEQFFGPGTRLTVL.

The V gene is TRBV28, the J gene TRBJ1-5; D gene uncertain. The CDR3 loop spans 14 amino acids. Trimming shortened V by 5 bases and J by 9 bases, and 17 bases separated the two germline ends. From germline, CDR1 is MDHEN and CDR2 SYDVKM. CDR3 loop: CASSPGRRLGPQHF. The CDR3 DNA reads TGTGCCAGCAGTCCAGGACGGCGATTGGGGCCCCAGCATTTT.

This clone occurred once. V is TRBV4-1 and J is TRBJ2-5; TRBD1 matches at 8 bases. The DNA end lines up better with TRBJ2-7; the J call may be wrong. The CDR3 contains 15 residues. Germline V lookup: CDR1 MGHRA, CDR2 YSYEKL. As DNA, the CDR3 is TGCGCCAGCAGCCAGGGGGACAGGCCAACCTACGAGCAGTACTTC. Protein sequence: CASSQGDRPTYEQYF.

V gene TRBV27 combines with J gene TRBJ2-7, with a weak D call TRBD2 (6 bases). The germline V gene has CDR1 MNHEY and CDR2 SMNVEV (reference sequence). V was cut by 6 bases and J by 0 bases, with 18 bases left in between. This CDR3 contains 16 residues. The chain's CDR3 is CASRRTGLQSSYEQYF. The CDR3 DNA reads TGTGCCAGCAGACGAACGGGACTGCAGAGCTCCTACGAGCAGTACTTC.

The rearrangement joins TRBV25-1 to TRBJ2-1, with no clear D. The length of the CDR3 is 14 residues. V was clipped by 4 bases and J by 3 bases, with 10 bases between them. CDR1 is MGHDK and CDR2 is SYGVNS in the germline V gene. The CDR3, as DNA: TGTGCCAGCAGTGCAAGCGCCCGCTACAATGAGCAGTTCTTC. This gives the protein CASSASARYNEQFF.

V and J are TRBV7-6 and TRBJ2-2; 11 nucleotides align to TRBD2. In germline, CDR1 is SGHVS, CDR2 FNYEAQ. V shed 10 bases, J shed 1 base, and the junction held 8 bases outside the gene matches. The CDR3 length is 16 residues. This chain's CDR3 is CATIGTSGRNTGELFF. The DNA of the CDR3 is TGTGCCACCATAGGGACTAGCGGTAGGAACACCGGGGAGCTGTTTTTT. Combining the CDR3 with reference TRBV7-6 and TRBJ2-2 gives the whole variable domain GAGVSQSPRYKVTKRGQDVALRCDPISGHVSLYWYRQALGQGPEFLTYFNYEAQQDKSGLPNDRFSAERPEGSISTLTIQRTEQRDSAMYRCATIGTSGRNTGELFFGEGSRLTVL.

J is TRBJ1-4 and V is TRBV18, with D unresolved. Looked up from germline, CDR1 is KGHSH and CDR2 is LQKENI. This CDR3 is 12 amino acids long. V dropped 3 bases and J dropped 11 bases, with 10 bases sitting between them. The chain's CDR3 is CASSPGEEKLFF. CDR3 DNA: TGTGCCAGCTCACCTGGAGAAGAGAAACTGTTTTTT.

J is TRBJ2-3 and V is TRBV5-6; 8 bases are shared with TRBD2. The germline V gene encodes CDR1 SGHDT and CDR2 YYEEEE. The CDR3 contains 18 residues. Trimming at V came to 0 bases and at J to 6 bases, leaving 15 bases not matched to a gene. The CDR3 DNA sequence: TGTGCCAGCAGCTTGGCCAATGGACTAGCTCCAAGCGGGGATACGCAGTATTTT. Protein: CASSLANGLAPSGDTQYF.

This clone was seen a handful of times. The chain recombines TRBV5-4 with TRBJ2-2; 13 nucleotides line up with TRBD2. The CDR3 has 16 residues. With 4 bases clipped from V and 4 bases from J, the junction kept 4 bases outside the gene matches. In germline, CDR1 is SGHNT, CDR2 YYREEE (reference sequence). The CDR3 region is CASSGTSGRATGELFF. The CDR3, as DNA: TGTGCCAGCAGCGGCACTAGCGGGAGGGCCACCGGGGAGCTGTTTTTT.

This chain connects TRBV23-1 to TRBJ2-3, with D tentatively TRBD2 (6 bases). TRBV23-1 is an open reading frame, and its role is uncertain. The CDR3 extends over 18 amino acids. Trimming left V 7 bases short and J 1 base short, with 24 bases between. In DNA, the CDR3 is TGCGCCAGCATTGCAACCCTCATAGCGGAGCGATGCACAGATACGCAGTATTTT. Encoded protein: CASIATLIAERCTDTQYF.

The rearrangement joins TRBV19 to TRBJ2-1; D unclear. The CDR3 totals 14 residues. CDR1 is LNHDA and CDR2 is SQIVND in the germline V gene (reference sequence). V gave up 3 bases and J gave up 4 bases, with 10 bases separating them. CDR3 in amino acids: CASSIAAGYNEQFF. In DNA, the CDR3 is TGTGCCAGTAGTATTGCGGCAGGTTACAATGAGCAGTTCTTC.

The chain has TRBV11-2 and TRBJ2-5; D is unresolved. The tail of the sequence fits TRBJ2-7 better, so the J call may be wrong. Germline-derived CDR1 and CDR2 are SGHAT and FQNNGV. The CDR3 contains 11 residues. The DNA for the CDR3 is TGTGCCAGCAGCCAGGATTCCGAGCAGTACTTC. This gives the protein CASSQDSEQYF.

This chain links TRBV28 with TRBJ2-7; D is possibly TRBD1 or TRBD2 (6 bases each). Trimming cost V 4 bases and J 0 bases, with 13 bases left between them. CDR1 is MDHEN, CDR2 SYDVKM, per germline. The CDR3 covers 15 residues. The DNA for the CDR3 is TGTGCCAGCAGTTGGGGGGCGACAAGCTCCTACGAGCAGTACTTC. Residues: CASSWGATSSYEQYF.

The chain joins TRBV29-1 to TRBJ2-7; 10 nucleotides line up with TRBD1. After removal of 1 base from V and 7 bases from J, the junction contained 10 bases not matched to a gene. The CDR3 is made up of 15 amino acids. Germline CDR1 and CDR2: SQVTM and ANQGSEA. CDR3 DNA: TGCAGCGTTGAAGTGGGGACAGACAGGGGGCGGGAGCAGTACTTC. Translation: CSVEVGTDRGREQYF.

This chain uses TRBV11-2 with TRBJ2-7, with a tentative D call TRBD2 (7 bases). Trimming left V 1 base short and J 4 bases short, with 14 bases between. CDR1 and CDR2 from the germline V gene are SGHAT and FQNNGV. This CDR3 contains 15 residues. The CDR3 nucleotides are TGTGCCAGCAGCTTAGGGTGGGGGGGCGCGTACGAGCAGTACTTC. This codes for CASSLGWGGAYEQYF.